This entry features one T cell receptor (beta chain) sequence. The target antigen is unknown. These data belong to a study of cytomegalovirus exposure and HLA in healthy donors. Across the whole study: Of the donors genotyped, some 400 in all, over 80% fell in the Caucasian-associated ancestry cluster.

Primers for the PCR totalled 60 Vbeta and 13 Jbeta. Sequencing was performed with immunoSEQ multiplex PCR; in TCRdb, only in-frame clones are kept and a portion is missing. Among 200,000 to 250,000 clones listed, approximately 82% were seen once. Study-wide findings and caveats: Later analysis demonstrated an association between a missense DCLRE1C variant and TCR beta V- and J-gene trimming. The majority of CMV-associated TCR beta chains were reported as apparently HLA-restricted in a later analysis.

The V and J ends lost 7 bases and 7 bases respectively, with 13 bases between them. The CDR3 loop spans 12 amino acids. CDR1 and CDR2 from the germline V gene are MNHEY and SVGAGI. The source of this sequence is a woman aged 40 to 50 in good health and CMV-seronegative. The chain is built from TRBV6-5 and TRBJ1-1; D gene uncertain. The sequenced sample was PBMCs. The CDR3 sequence is CASNRREGEAFF. CDR3 bases: TGTGCCAGCAATCGTCGGGAGGGTGAAGCTTTCTTT.